This T cell receptor beta chain was sequenced during a study of identical twins. Per germline, CDR1 DFQATT and CDR2 SNEGSKA (reference sequence). This CDR3 comprises 12 residues. Between the trimmed V and J ends, which lost 5 bases and 6 bases, there was a span of 11 bases. Template switching supplied a universal primer site; unique molecular identifiers were carried on the cDNA. TCRdb re-called the 5' RACE reads with MiXCR, one entry per CDR3 protein. The sample lists roughly 750,000 distinct CDR3 sequences, 21% occurring once. The same sample was also used in a study of T cells expressing NK-cell markers. That work contributes: An anti-gamma-delta TCR antibody restricted sorting to alpha-beta TCR T cells in several experiments. Among CD8+ T cells from roughly six donors, dominant NKG2C+ clonotypes accounted for about 1.0-7.0%.

This receptor was taken from a woman under 30 in good health. The rearrangement links TRBV20-1 to TRBJ2-1, with D perhaps being TRBD1 or TRBD2 (5 bases each). The sequenced material came from PBMCs. This chain's CDR3 is CSAGRGINEQFF. Here the CDR3 DNA reads TGCAGTGCTGGACGGGGCATCAATGAGCAGTTCTTC.